This T cell receptor (beta chain) was sequenced in a study of blood T cell repertoires in COVID-19. About the study: The United States, Italy and Spain provided the acute and convalescent COVID-19 samples. Sources were T cells, B-cell-depleted T cells, or PBMCs; the material itself was cDNA or gDNA.

Each participant's cohort was designated according to participant-reported clinical history. There are 17 residues in the CDR3. V shed 6 bases and J 2 bases; nucleotides not matched to a gene: 14. Looked up from germline, CDR1 is MDHEN and CDR2 is SYDVKM. The protocol was immunoSEQ multiplex PCR, while the TCRdb copy is restricted to in-frame clones and leaves out a portion. The sample lists 300,000 to 400,000 clones, more than 90% occurring once. The receptor was derived from a man aged 55 to 69 who had recovered from COVID-19. This chain links TRBV28 with TRBJ2-5; 8 nucleotides agree with TRBD2. The sample comprised PBMCs or T cells enriched from blood (not recorded which). CDR3 nucleotide sequence: TGTGCCAGCAGAACGGGACTAGGAATGCCTCGACAAGAGACCCAGTACTTC. This gives the protein CASRTGLGMPRQETQYF.